This T cell receptor (beta chain) was recorded in a study of Ad26.COV2.S vaccination and SARS-CoV-2 variants. Method: immunoSEQ multiplex PCR; TCRdb's copy keeps in-frame clones and lacks some. The sample lists about 350,000 clones, 88% occurring once. The junction had 9 bases not matched to a gene; V was cut back by 6 bases and J by 5 bases. CDR3 length equals 15 residues. Looked up from germline, CDR1 is SGHTA and CDR2 is FQGNSA. Specified treatment: around 19 received Ad26.COV2.S at low or high dose, single or two shots; about 5 received placebo; per-sample allocation not given. Day 63 following the first vaccine or placebo injection was when the samples were taken. This clone has only one observation.

This sequence joins TRBV7-2 and TRBJ2-1; 8 bases line up with TRBD1. The sequence came from a person aged 18-60 years who received the Ad26.COV2.S COVID-19 vaccine or a placebo. The source material was peripheral blood, sampled in a trial of Ad26.COV2.S vaccine versus placebo. CDR3 nucleotide sequence: TGTGCCAGCAGTCTCGGACAGGGCGGCCACAATGAGCAGTTCTTC. Its protein product is CASSLGQGGHNEQFF. Combining the CDR3 with reference TRBV7-2 and TRBJ2-1 gives the whole variable domain GAGVSQSPSNKVTEKGKDVELRCDPISGHTALYWYRQSLGQGLEFLIYFQGNSAPDKSGLPSDRFSAERTGGSVSTLTIQRTQQEDSAVYLCASSLGQGGHNEQFFGPGTRLTVL.